What follows are 16 T cell receptor beta chains derived from one specimen sequenced in a study of patients and donors after allogeneic stem cell transplantation. TCRdb fed the RT-PCR reads into MiXCR, producing one record per CDR3 protein. The data contain about a million distinct CDR3 sequences, about a sixth of them singletons. Specimen: blood, either unsorted or a sorted T cell fraction (not recorded which). The receptors were sampled from a human donor who was either an allogeneic HSCT recipient or a stem cell or donor lymphocyte infusion donor (not recorded which). It is not recorded whose cells these are; they may come from a transplant donor.

The J gene is TRBJ2-7, the V gene TRBV6-2 or TRBV6-3; D ambiguous. Trimming left V 4 bases short and J 4 bases short, with 11 bases between. The CDR3 runs 13 residues. The V gene's germline CDR1 is MNHEY and CDR2 SVGEGT. The CDR3, as DNA: TGTGCCAGCAGTTTCTATAATGGGTACGAGCAGTACTTC. Translating gives CASSFYNGYEQYF.

The chain recombines TRBV4-3 with TRBJ1-3, with D uncertain. V was pared by 1 base and J by 4 bases, with 14 bases between. The CDR3 loop spans 16 amino acids. The germline CDR1 and CDR2 sequences are LGHNA and YSLEER. This CDR3 reads CASSQGRVGAGNTIYF. The DNA of the CDR3 is TGCGCCAGCAGCCAAGGAAGGGTGGGCGCAGGAAACACCATATATTTT.

This clonotype occurred a few times. The chain is built from TRBV27 and TRBJ2-2; D ambiguous. CDR1 MNHEY and CDR2 SMNVEV come from the germline V gene (reference sequence). There are 12 residues in the CDR3. V lost 7 bases and J 5 bases, leaving 8 bases between the germline ends. CDR3 sequence (DNA): TGTGCCAGCAAGCTAGATACCGGGGAGCTGTTTTTT. Translation gives CASKLDTGELFF.

The V call is TRBV5-1, the J call TRBJ1-1; TRBD1 agrees at 10 bases. Germline CDR1 and CDR2: SGHRS and YFSETQ. There are 16 residues in the CDR3. V shed 4 bases and J 1 base; nucleotides not matched to a gene: 7. Written as DNA, the CDR3 is TGCGCCAGCAGCCCGGGGAGGACAGGGGGGAACACTGAAGCTTTCTTT. Amino acid sequence: CASSPGRTGGNTEAFF.

This clonotype was detected a few times. The chain has TRBV20-1 and TRBJ2-3; 10 bases fit TRBD2. Germline CDR1 and CDR2: DFQATT and SNEGSKA (reference sequence). The CDR3 loop spans 16 amino acids. The J segment lost 0 bases and the V segment lost 4 bases, leaving 7 bases of the junction unmatched. CDR3 region: CSANAGTSASTDTQYF. The CDR3 DNA follows: TGCAGTGCTAATGCCGGGACTAGCGCTAGCACAGATACGCAGTATTTT.

This clonotype was counted a few times. The rearrangement joins TRBV12-3 or TRBV12-4 to TRBJ1-1, with D possibly matching TRBD1 (6 bases). V was trimmed by 0 bases and J by 10 bases, leaving 15 bases between them. CDR3 length: 14 residues. For the CDR3, the DNA is TGTGCCAGCAGTTTAGCGGGGGGACTGGGGGCAGCTTTCTTT. This encodes CASSLAGGLGAAFF.

The chain recombines TRBV6-1 with TRBJ2-5, with 7 bases that match TRBD2. CDR1 and CDR2 from the germline V gene are MNHNS and SASEGT. This CDR3 is 14 amino acids long. With V trimmed by 6 bases and J by 2 bases, 6 bases remained unmatched. The CDR3 bases are TGTGCCAGCAGCCCTGGGGACTATCAAGAGACCCAGTACTTC. Its protein product is CASSPGDYQETQYF.

The V call is TRBV10-2, the J call TRBJ1-1; maybe TRBD1 (5 bases). The CDR3 loop spans 14 amino acids. Germline loops: CDR1 WSHSY, CDR2 SAAADI. Trimming removed 4 bases at V and 7 bases at J, with 16 bases between. The CDR3 loop is CASSVKGWGDEAFF. CDR3 in DNA: TGCGCCAGCAGTGTCAAGGGCTGGGGCGATGAAGCTTTCTTT.

This clonotype was found a few times. The chain joins TRBV7-9 to TRBJ1-1; no firm D call. Germline V gene lookup returns CDR1 SEHNR and CDR2 FQNEAQ (reference sequence). CDR3 size: 15 residues. Trimming took 4 bases from V and 1 from J, leaving 13 bases between them. CDR3: CASSSDRTANTEAFF. Here the CDR3 DNA reads TGTGCCAGCAGCTCCGACCGGACGGCGAACACTGAAGCTTTCTTT.

Notes on this clonotype: One end of the junction is discordant with germline, which a read error may explain. The chain links TRBV7-8 to TRBJ2-2; 9 nucleotides align to TRBD2. The germline CDR1 and CDR2 sequences are SGHVS and FQNEAQ. The CDR3 has 13 amino acids. CDR3 DNA sequence: TGTGCCAGCAGCTTAAGAGAGCGGGGGGCGCTGTTTTTT. Translating gives CASSLRERGALFF. Based on the CDR3 plus reference TRBV7-8 and TRBJ2-2, the full variable domain is GAGVSQSPRYKVAKRGQDVALRCDPISGHVSLFWYQQALGQGPEFLTYFQNEAQLDKSGLPSDRFFAERPEGSVSTLKIQRTQQEDSAVYLCASSLRERGALFFGEGSRLTVL.

This clonotype was observed at least ten times. The chain has TRBV12-3 or TRBV12-4 and TRBJ2-7; D gene uncertain. CDR3 length: 12 residues. With 5 bases removed from V and 2 bases from J, the gap between germline ends came to 7 bases. The CDR3 nucleotides read TGTGCCAGCAGTCGGACCCCCTACGAGCAGTACTTC. Its translation: CASSRTPYEQYF.

The table lists this clonotype with a few counts. This chain uses TRBV15 with TRBJ2-1; 9 nucleotides agree with TRBD2. CDR1 is LNHNV and CDR2 is YYDKDF in the germline V gene (reference sequence). The CDR3 covers 16 residues. The junction had 7 bases not matched to a gene; V was cut back by 1 base and J by 6 bases. The CDR3, as DNA: TGTGCCACCAGCAGAGGAATGGTAGCGGGGGCCAATGAGCAGTTCTTC. Residues: CATSRGMVAGANEQFF.

This clonotype was detected a few times. The genes are TRBV6-5 and TRBJ2-1; the match to TRBD2 covers 8 bases. The V gene's germline CDR1 is MNHEY and CDR2 SVGAGI. The CDR3 consists of 11 residues. Trimming removed 7 bases from V and 15 bases from J; junction bases left unmatched: 8. The CDR3: CASKRAGELFF. The CDR3 DNA follows: TGTGCCAGCAAACGAGCGGGAGAGTTGTTCTTC.

The chain links TRBV6-5 to TRBJ2-1; 10 bases fit TRBD2. Germline assignment: CDR1 MNHEY and CDR2 SVGAGI. This CDR3 has 16 residues. Trimming removed 3 bases from V and 9 bases from J; junction bases left unmatched: 11. DNA for the CDR3: TGTGCCAGCAGTTATTGCAGGCCTAGCGGGAGATGTGAGCAGTTCTTC. Translating gives CASSYCRPSGRCEQFF.

In nucleotides, the CDR3 is TGTGCCAGCACCCGGGACTCCTCCTTCTTATCTTTCTTT. This encodes CASTRDSSFLSFF. V is TRBV6-6 and J is TRBJ1-1, with D perhaps matching TRBD1 (5 bases). The CDR3 is made up of 13 amino acids. CDR1 and CDR2 (germline): MNHNY, SVGAGI (reference sequence). V dropped 7 bases and J dropped 12 bases, with 21 bases sitting between them.

This clonotype was counted a few times. The J gene is TRBJ2-2, the V gene TRBV20-1; a possible D gene is TRBD1 (6 bases). Germline V gene lookup returns CDR1 DFQATT and CDR2 SNEGSKA (reference sequence). This CDR3 spans 15 amino acids. Trimming pared 2 bases from V and 6 bases from J, leaving 16 bases between. CDR3 residues: CSARFLQGVAGELFF. CDR3 DNA: TGCAGTGCTAGATTTTTACAGGGAGTGGCCGGGGAGCTGTTTTTT.